These 13 T cell receptor beta chains share one sample of origin, sequenced in a study of relationships among human T cell subsets. After CD25, CD56 and CD294 bead selections, the flow-through was collected as Th1 cells. Semiquantitative ARM-PCR amplified T cell receptor alpha and beta CDR3 regions from mRNA. In ARM-PCR, communal superprimers followed tagged nested gene-specific primers for exponential amplification. MiXCR, run by TCRdb on the multiplex PCR reads, gives a single entry per CDR3 protein. The sample contains fewer than 15,000 distinct CDR3 sequences, 67% of which appear only once. Sequenced material: CD4+ Th1 cells sorted from blood. The receptors were gathered from a man aged 35 to 55 in good health.

The chain is built from TRBV11-1 and TRBJ1-1; D is unclear. The CDR3 totals 12 residues. Per the germline V gene, CDR1 is SGHAT and CDR2 is FQDESV (reference sequence). Trimming pared 4 bases from V and 8 bases from J, leaving 11 bases between. CDR3 bases: TGTGCCAGCAGCTCCGACGTTACGGAAGCTTTCTTT. Protein product: CASSSDVTEAFF.

The V call is TRBV11-2, the J call TRBJ2-1, with 8 bases identical to TRBD1. V lost 2 bases and J lost 10; bases outside the gene matches: 7. Germline V gene lookup returns CDR1 SGHAT and CDR2 FQNNGV. The CDR3 is 14 amino acids. The CDR3 reads CASSLTQGAREQFF. CDR3 DNA: TGTGCCAGCAGCTTAACCCAGGGGGCCCGAGAGCAGTTCTTC.

This chain connects TRBV12-5 to TRBJ2-7; a weak D match, TRBD2 (6 bases). Trimming cost V 0 bases and J 5 bases, with 8 bases left between them. CDR3 size: 13 residues. CDR1 and CDR2 (germline): LGHNT, FRNRAP. The chain's CDR3 is CASGLVAGNEQYF. The DNA of the CDR3 is TGTGCTAGTGGTTTGGTAGCGGGTAACGAGCAGTACTTC.

The chain carries TRBV28 and TRBJ1-1; 9 nucleotides match TRBD1. V was clipped by 4 bases and J by 1 base; unmatched bases: 7. Germline CDR1 MDHEN, CDR2 SYDVKM. The CDR3 spans 16 residues. CDR3 in DNA: TGTGCCAGCAGTTCCAAGGGACAGGGCCCGAACACTGAAGCTTTCTTT. This gives the protein CASSSKGQGPNTEAFF.

This clonotype was detected a few times. V usage is TRBV7-9 and J usage is TRBJ2-5; D is ambiguous. Per germline, CDR1 SEHNR and CDR2 FQNEAQ (reference sequence). V lost 3 bases, J lost 2 bases, and 1 base lay in between. This CDR3 spans 11 amino acids. The CDR3 coding sequence is TGTGCCAGCAGCTTTCAAGAGACCCAGTACTTC. Protein product: CASSFQETQYF.

This clonotype occurred a few times. The chain is built from TRBV11-2 and TRBJ2-3, with 8 bases lining up with TRBD2. CDR1 SGHAT and CDR2 FQNNGV come from the germline V gene. The CDR3 spans 16 residues. V trimming: 5 bases; J trimming: 4 bases; junction bases outside the gene matches: 11. In DNA, the CDR3 is TGTGCCAGCAGCACTTCTAGCGGGCCTGGCGCAGATACGCAGTATTTT. This encodes CASSTSSGPGADTQYF.

The chain recombines TRBV10-3 with TRBJ1-2; TRBD1 might be the D (5 bases). The CDR3 has 14 amino acids. V was pared by 2 bases and J by 4 bases, with 11 bases between. Looked up from germline, CDR1 is ENHRY and CDR2 is SYGVKD. CDR3 nucleotides: TGTGCCATCAGTGAGCGGGACGGAATCTATGGCTACACCTTC. It specifies CAISERDGIYGYTF.

This sequence joins TRBV18 and TRBJ1-1; no clear D. The length of the CDR3 is 12 residues. V shed 5 bases and J shed 0 bases, with 4 bases lying between them. Germline loops: CDR1 KGHSH, CDR2 LQKENI. The chain's CDR3 is CASSAVNTEAFF. The DNA for the CDR3 is TGTGCCAGCTCAGCAGTGAACACTGAAGCTTTCTTT.

The chain has TRBV5-1 and TRBJ1-1, with no clear D. CDR1 and CDR2 (germline): SGHRS, YFSETQ. The CDR3 spans 14 residues. V lost 1 base, J lost 5 bases, and 12 bases lay in between. The CDR3 nucleotides read TGCGCCAGCAGCTTGAGCCTTAAAGGGACTGAAGCTTTCTTT. This encodes CASSLSLKGTEAFF.

This clonotype ranks as medium-sized. The chain employs TRBV5-1 and TRBJ2-3; unclear D gene. V shed 0 bases and J shed 1 base, with 6 bases lying between them. Germline V CDR1 and CDR2: SGHRS, YFSETQ. This CDR3 is 14 amino acids long. The CDR3 nucleotides are TGCGCCAGCAGCTTGGCCGGAGGCACAGATACGCAGTATTTT. It encodes CASSLAGGTDTQYF.

This chain links TRBV15 with TRBJ2-3, with TRBD1 identical over 8 bases. CDR1 is LNHNV and CDR2 is YYDKDF in the germline V gene (reference sequence). J gave up 2 bases and V 1 base, and 2 bases lay outside the gene matches. There are 15 residues in the CDR3. Here the CDR3 DNA reads TGTGCCACCAGCAGAGCGGGACAGGTCACAGATACGCAGTATTTT. Its translation: CATSRAGQVTDTQYF. Based on the CDR3 plus reference TRBV15 and TRBJ2-3, the full variable domain is DAMVIQNPRYQVTQFGKPVTLSCSQTLNHNVMYWYQQKSSQAPKLLFHYYDKDFNNEADTPDNFQSRRPNTSFCFLDIRSPGLGDTAMYLCATSRAGQVTDTQYFGPGTRLTVL.

The rearrangement uses TRBV7-9 and TRBJ1-4; D may be TRBD1 (5 bases). The CDR3 is 12 amino acids. Germline V CDR1 and CDR2: SEHNR, FQNEAQ (reference sequence). CDR3 residues: CASGQHNEKLFF. In DNA form, the CDR3 reads TGTGCAAGCGGACAACATAATGAAAAACTGTTTTTT. The full variable domain, in which reference TRBV7-9 and TRBJ1-4 provide the parts outside the CDR3, is DTGVSQNPRHKITKRGQNVTFRCDPISEHNRLYWYRQTLGQGPEFLTYFQNEAQLEKSRLLSDRFSAERPKGSFSTLEIQRTEQGDSAMYLCASGQHNEKLFFGSGTQLSVL.

The chain combines TRBV5-1 with TRBJ2-5; TRBD2 is a possible D gene (5 bases). The germline V and J ends were trimmed by 7 bases and 2 bases, with 15 bases remaining between them. The CDR3 has 14 amino acids. CDR1 SGHRS and CDR2 YFSETQ come from the germline V gene. The CDR3 DNA is TGCGCCAGCTGCCTAGGAGGCGTACAAGAGACCCAGTACTTC. This codes for CASCLGGVQETQYF.